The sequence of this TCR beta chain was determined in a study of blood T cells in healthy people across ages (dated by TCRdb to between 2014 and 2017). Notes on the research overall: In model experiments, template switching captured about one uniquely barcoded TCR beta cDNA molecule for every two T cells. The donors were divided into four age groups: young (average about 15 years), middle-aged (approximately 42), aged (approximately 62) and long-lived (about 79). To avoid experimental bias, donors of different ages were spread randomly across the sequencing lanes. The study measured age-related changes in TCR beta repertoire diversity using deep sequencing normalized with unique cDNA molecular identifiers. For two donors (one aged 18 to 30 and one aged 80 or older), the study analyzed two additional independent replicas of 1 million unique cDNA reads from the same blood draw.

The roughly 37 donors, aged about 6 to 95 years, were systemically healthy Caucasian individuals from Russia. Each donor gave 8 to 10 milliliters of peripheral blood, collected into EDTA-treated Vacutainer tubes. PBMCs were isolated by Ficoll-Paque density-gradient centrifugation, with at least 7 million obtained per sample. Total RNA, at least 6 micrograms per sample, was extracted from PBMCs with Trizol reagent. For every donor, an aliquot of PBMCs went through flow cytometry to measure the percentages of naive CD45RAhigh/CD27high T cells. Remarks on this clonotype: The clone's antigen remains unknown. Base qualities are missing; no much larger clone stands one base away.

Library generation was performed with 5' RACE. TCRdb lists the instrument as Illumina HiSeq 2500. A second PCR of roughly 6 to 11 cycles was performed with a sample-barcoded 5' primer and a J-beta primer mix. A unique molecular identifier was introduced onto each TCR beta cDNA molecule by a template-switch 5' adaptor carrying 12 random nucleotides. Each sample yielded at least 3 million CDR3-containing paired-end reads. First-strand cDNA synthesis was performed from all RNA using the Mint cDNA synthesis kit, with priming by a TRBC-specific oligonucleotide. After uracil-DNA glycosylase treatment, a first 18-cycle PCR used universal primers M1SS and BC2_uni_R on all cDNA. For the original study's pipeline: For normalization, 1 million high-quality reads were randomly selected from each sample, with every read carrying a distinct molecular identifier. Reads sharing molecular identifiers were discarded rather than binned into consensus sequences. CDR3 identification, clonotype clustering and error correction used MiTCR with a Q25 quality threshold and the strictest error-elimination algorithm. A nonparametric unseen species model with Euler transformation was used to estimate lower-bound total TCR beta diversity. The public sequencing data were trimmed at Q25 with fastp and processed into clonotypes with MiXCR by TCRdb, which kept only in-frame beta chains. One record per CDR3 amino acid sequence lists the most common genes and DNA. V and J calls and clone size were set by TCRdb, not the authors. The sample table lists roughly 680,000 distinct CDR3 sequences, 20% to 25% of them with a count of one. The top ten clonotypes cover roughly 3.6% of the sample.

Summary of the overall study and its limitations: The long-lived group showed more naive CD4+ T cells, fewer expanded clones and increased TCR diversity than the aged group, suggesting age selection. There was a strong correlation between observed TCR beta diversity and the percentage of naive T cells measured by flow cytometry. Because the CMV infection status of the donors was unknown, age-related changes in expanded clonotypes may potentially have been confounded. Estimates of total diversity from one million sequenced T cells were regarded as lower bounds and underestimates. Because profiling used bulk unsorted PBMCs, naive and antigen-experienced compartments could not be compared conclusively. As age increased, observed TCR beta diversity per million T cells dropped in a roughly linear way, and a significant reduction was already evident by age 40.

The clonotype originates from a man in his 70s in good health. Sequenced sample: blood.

The nucleotides read TGTGCCAGTACCGGTGGAACCACAGATACGCAGTATTTT. This yields the protein CASTGGTTDTQYF. The chain is made from TRBV19 and TRBJ2-3, with an unclear D gene assignment. The V and J ends are trimmed by 7 bases and 2 bases, leaving 10 bases between them. Spanning cysteine to phenylalanine, the CDR3 consists of 13 amino acids. Here the CDR3 DNA is all that survives: 39 bases in frame from base 1. CDR1 and CDR2, per the germline V gene (reference sequence), are LNHDA and SQIVND.